These 20 T cell receptor beta chains were sequenced from one sample in a study of cytomegalovirus exposure and HLA in healthy donors. The PCR made use of 60 Vbeta and 13 Jbeta primers. Libraries were prepared by immunoSEQ multiplex PCR; TCRdb keeps only in-frame clonotypes and omits some of them. The sample consists of around 140,000 clones, 83% of them appearing once. The sample consisted of PBMCs. These receptors all come from a man in his forties or fifties in good health and CMV-seronegative.

The chain joins TRBV7-3 to TRBJ2-2, with 11 bases identical to TRBD2. The CDR3 sequence is 17 residues long. V was pared by 6 bases and J by 0 bases, with 6 bases of the junction left unmatched. Germline lookup yields CDR1 SGHTA and CDR2 FQGTGA. This chain's CDR3 is CASRTPGLAANTGELFF. The CDR3 nucleotides are TGTGCCAGCAGGACTCCGGGACTAGCGGCGAACACCGGGGAGCTGTTTTTT.

CDR3 region: CASSPTSGGRETQYF. CDR3 nucleotides: TGTGCCAGCAGCCCCACTAGCGGGGGTAGAGAGACCCAGTACTTC. The V call is TRBV6-5, the J call TRBJ2-5, with 11 positions matching TRBD2. The length of the CDR3 is 15 residues. Germline CDR1 is MNHEY and CDR2 is SVGAGI. Unmatched junction bases numbered 7, after V lost 6 bases and J lost 4 bases.

The chain employs TRBV6-5 and TRBJ2-2; the match to TRBD1 covers 7 bases. Germline V gene sequence: CDR1 MNHEY, CDR2 SVGAGI. The CDR3 sequence is 15 residues long. The junction had 8 bases not matched to a gene; V was cut back by 6 bases and J by 4 bases. CDR3 sequence (DNA): TGTGCCAGCAGGAGAGGGACAGCCATCACCGGGGAGCTGTTTTTT. As protein: CASRRGTAITGELFF.

J is TRBJ2-5 and V is TRBV10-3, with 12 bases aligning to TRBD1. The trim removed 5 bases at V and 2 bases at J, leaving 9 bases unmatched. Germline CDR1 and CDR2: ENHRY and SYGVKD. The CDR3 has 17 residues. As DNA, the CDR3 is TGTGCCATCAGTCCCGGGACAGGGGGCTTTAGGCAAGAGACCCAGTACTTC. As protein: CAISPGTGGFRQETQYF.

This clone was counted once. The rearrangement links TRBV6-5 to TRBJ1-2; D unclear. The CDR3 extends over 13 amino acids. With 1 base removed from V and 7 bases from J, the gap between germline ends came to 10 bases. In germline, CDR1 is MNHEY, CDR2 SVGAGI. CDR3 nucleotide sequence: TGTGCCAGCAGTTACTGGTCGGGTCGTGGCTACACCTTC. It encodes CASSYWSGRGYTF.

The sample holds a few counts of this clone. The chain recombines TRBV4-3 with TRBJ2-3, with 10 nucleotides matching TRBD2. V lost 0 bases to trimming and J lost 5 bases; unmatched junction nucleotides: 8. Germline V gene lookup returns CDR1 LGHNA and CDR2 YSLEER. CDR3 length equals 17 residues. CDR3 region: CASSQDPPSGGVDTQYF. CDR3 nucleotides: TGCGCCAGCAGCCAAGATCCCCCTAGCGGGGGAGTAGATACGCAGTATTTT.

The chain has TRBV19 and TRBJ1-5; D not resolved. Trimming removed 5 bases at V and 0 bases at J, with 11 bases between. Per the germline V gene, CDR1 is LNHDA and CDR2 is SQIVND (reference sequence). This CDR3 has 15 residues. The CDR3 nucleotides are TGTGCCAGTAGTCCCTCGGGATATAGCAATCAGCCCCAGCATTTT. This sequence encodes CASSPSGYSNQPQHF.

This sequence joins TRBV28 and TRBJ1-5, with TRBD1 matching 7 bases. CDR3 size: 15 residues. Germline V gene sequence: CDR1 MDHEN, CDR2 SYDVKM. Trimming removed 2 bases from V and 7 bases from J; junction bases left unmatched: 8. CDR3 in DNA: TGTGCCAGCAGTTTAGCCCGGGACAGCACCCAGCCCCAGCATTTT. This gives the protein CASSLARDSTQPQHF.

Written as DNA, the CDR3 is TGTGCCAGCAGTTACTACGGTACCTACGAGCAGTACTTC. Translation gives CASSYYGTYEQYF. The rearrangement joins TRBV6-5 to TRBJ2-7; D call uncertain. The CDR3 spans 13 residues. The germline V gene has CDR1 MNHEY and CDR2 SVGAGI. The V and J ends lost 1 base and 2 bases respectively, with 6 bases between them.

This clone was counted between two and nine times. The chain is built from TRBV11-3 and TRBJ2-2; 7 bases are a match to TRBD1. The CDR3 is made up of 14 amino acids. Germline V gene lookup returns CDR1 SGHNT and CDR2 YENEEA. The junction had 1 base not matched to a gene; V was cut back by 4 bases and J by 2 bases. The DNA of the CDR3 is TGTGCCAGCAGCTGGGACAGTAACACCGGGGAGCTGTTTTTT. Translated: CASSWDSNTGELFF.

The CDR3 reads CASNRVMNTEAFF. The CDR3 DNA reads TGTGCCAGCAACAGAGTGATGAACACTGAAGCTTTCTTT. The V gene is TRBV2, the J gene TRBJ1-1; D ambiguous. Between the trimmed V and J ends, which lost 7 bases and 0 bases, there was a span of 9 bases. Germline lookup yields CDR1 SNHLY and CDR2 FYNNEI. The CDR3 covers 13 residues.

In DNA, the CDR3 is TGTGCCAGCTCACTTGTAGCGGGACGGAGCTCCTACAATGAGCAGTTCTTC. This encodes CASSLVAGRSSYNEQFF. The chain links TRBV18 to TRBJ2-1, with TRBD2 matching over 8 bases. Trimming removed 4 bases from V and 0 bases from J; junction bases left unmatched: 8. Germline lookup yields CDR1 KGHSH and CDR2 LQKENI. CDR3 length equals 17 residues.

Only one count was recorded for this clone. The chain carries TRBV9 and TRBJ2-2, with D maybe TRBD1 (7 bases). The CDR3 contains 15 residues. V lost 4 bases, J lost 6 bases, and 16 bases lay in between. Germline lookup yields CDR1 SGDLS and CDR2 YYNGEE. CDR3: CASSILSGGPGELFF. The DNA for the CDR3 is TGTGCCAGCAGCATATTATCAGGGGGGCCCGGGGAGCTGTTTTTT.

The chain recombines TRBV19 with TRBJ1-1; no reliable D call. Trimming removed 1 base from V and 8 bases from J, with 14 bases in between. In germline, CDR1 is LNHDA, CDR2 SQIVND (reference sequence). The CDR3 sequence is 14 residues long. The DNA of the CDR3 is TGTGCCAGTAGTATAGTGGAGGGAGCAGGAGAAGCTTTCTTT. Translation gives CASSIVEGAGEAFF.

V is TRBV7-9 and J is TRBJ1-4, with TRBD1 as a possible D gene (5 bases). The CDR3 consists of 13 residues. CDR1 is SEHNR and CDR2 is FQNEAQ in the germline V gene (reference sequence). V lost 5 bases and J lost 8, with 12 bases in between. Here the CDR3 reads CASSPAGEEKLFF. The DNA of the CDR3 is TGTGCCAGCAGCCCCGCGGGGGAAGAAAAACTGTTTTTT.

This chain links TRBV19 with TRBJ2-3, with D possibly being TRBD1 (5 bases). The CDR3 has 14 residues. Trimming stripped 9 bases from V and 3 bases from J, with 16 bases between. Germline V gene lookup returns CDR1 LNHDA and CDR2 SQIVND (reference sequence). CDR3 sequence (DNA): TGTGCCAGCAAGCAGGGAACCCTTACAGATACGCAGTATTTT. This gives the protein CASKQGTLTDTQYF.

This clone appeared a few times. The rearrangement joins TRBV30 to TRBJ2-7; D is undetermined. This CDR3 spans 13 amino acids. Trimming left V 2 bases short and J 1 base short, with 9 bases between. The germline V gene encodes CDR1 GTSNPN and CDR2 SVGIG (reference sequence). CDR3 residues: CAWSPDGSYEQYF. In DNA form, the CDR3 reads TGTGCCTGGAGTCCCGACGGGTCCTACGAGCAGTACTTC.

V gene TRBV5-5 combines with J gene TRBJ1-2; D is possibly TRBD1 (5 bases). The V gene's germline CDR1 is SGHKS and CDR2 YYEKEE (reference sequence). Trimming stripped 4 bases from V and 4 bases from J, with 11 bases between. The CDR3 spans 13 residues. The CDR3 loop is CASSGGTFYGYTF. The DNA of the CDR3 is TGTGCCAGCAGCGGGGGGACTTTCTATGGCTACACCTTC.

The chain combines TRBV28 with TRBJ1-2; D is perhaps TRBD1 (6 bases). V lost 5 bases and J lost 6, with 19 bases in between. The germline V gene encodes CDR1 MDHEN and CDR2 SYDVKM. The CDR3 spans 15 residues. CDR3 residues: CASSPGGGLEHGYTF. The CDR3, as DNA: TGTGCCAGCAGTCCCGGGGGGGGGCTAGAGCATGGCTACACCTTC.

The J gene is TRBJ2-3, the V gene TRBV7-8; 8 nucleotides align to TRBD1. The V gene's germline CDR1 is SGHVS and CDR2 FQNEAQ. The CDR3 sequence is 15 residues long. J gave up 0 bases and V 4 bases, and 3 bases lay outside the gene matches. The CDR3 region has the DNA TGTGCCAGCAGCTCCAGGGGGCAGAGCACAGATACGCAGTATTTT. This codes for CASSSRGQSTDTQYF.